Following are 9 T cell receptor beta chains from one sample sequenced in a study of chemoradiotherapy in HPV16-positive cancers. The table came from immunoSEQ multiplex PCR; TCRdb's copy has only in-frame clones and leaves some out. This sample has some 900 clones; 75% to 90% occur once, and the top ten carry roughly a tenth. The specimen was tumor tissue, collected from a patient who underwent chemoradiotherapy. The receptor source for this set is a human donor with HPV-associated anogenital cancer.

The chain combines TRBV7-8 with TRBJ2-3; weak D call: TRBD2 (7 bases). The V gene lost 1 base and the J gene lost 5 bases, with 16 bases spanning the gap. Looked up from germline, CDR1 is SGHVS and CDR2 is FQNEAQ. The CDR3 length is 16 residues. DNA of the CDR3: TGTGCCAGCAGCTTAGATCGGGCAGGGGAGGGAGATACGCAGTATTTT. Translation: CASSLDRAGEGDTQYF.

The genes are TRBV7-9 and TRBJ2-3; D uncertain. In germline, CDR1 is SEHNR, CDR2 FQNEAQ (reference sequence). The CDR3 is 12 amino acids. Deletions cut 1 base from V and 4 bases from J, with 3 bases between. The CDR3 spells CASSLVPDTQYF. The CDR3 DNA is TGTGCCAGCAGCTTAGTGCCAGATACGCAGTATTTT.

The V call is TRBV4-2, the J call TRBJ2-1; the match to TRBD2 covers 9 bases. V gave up 0 bases and J gave up 7 bases; unmatched junction bases: 4. Germline V CDR1 and CDR2: LGHNA, YNFKEQ. This CDR3 is 15 amino acids long. The CDR3 DNA sequence: TGTGCCAGCAGCCAAGATGAAGCGGGAGGAAATGAGCAGTTCTTC. Protein: CASSQDEAGGNEQFF.

The CDR3 is CSVEDLTGGEQGGLYEQFF. CDR3 bases: TGCAGCGTTGAAGACTTGACAGGGGGAGAACAGGGAGGATTGTATGAGCAGTTCTTC. This rearrangement joins TRBV29-1 to TRBJ2-1, with 9 bases that match TRBD1. The CDR3 sequence is 19 residues long. Germline CDR1 SQVTM, CDR2 ANQGSEA. The trim removed 0 bases at V and 8 bases at J, leaving 20 bases unmatched.

V usage is TRBV2 and J usage is TRBJ2-7, with TRBD1 identical over 7 bases. This CDR3 is built from 15 residues. V lost 7 bases to trimming and J lost 1 base; unmatched junction nucleotides: 10. Germline V lookup: CDR1 SNHLY, CDR2 FYNNEI. CDR3 sequence (DNA): TGTGCCAGCACCATCGGGGACAGAGGTTCCTACGAGCAGTACTTC. Amino acids: CASTIGDRGSYEQYF.

The table lists this clone with a count of one. This chain links TRBV11-2 with TRBJ2-7; TRBD1 matches at 7 bases. The CDR3 totals 13 residues. The V gene end was trimmed by 3 bases and the J gene end by 5 bases; junction bases not matched to a gene: 4. Germline V gene data show CDR1 as SGHAT and CDR2 as FQNNGV. The CDR3 here is CASSFGQVNEQYF. For the CDR3, the DNA is TGTGCCAGCAGCTTTGGACAGGTTAACGAGCAGTACTTC. Full variable domain (rest looked up from reference TRBV11-2 and TRBJ2-7): EAGVAQSPRYKIIEKRQSVAFWCNPISGHATLYWYQQILGQGPKLLIQFQNNGVVDDSQLPKDRFSAERLKGVDSTLKIQPAKLEDSAVYLCASSFGQVNEQYFGPGTRLTVT.

This rearrangement joins TRBV11-3 to TRBJ1-2; 9 bases align to TRBD1. This CDR3 comprises 15 residues. The germline CDR1 and CDR2 sequences are SGHNT and YENEEA. Trimming took 4 bases from V and 1 from J; bases not matched to a gene: 4. The DNA of the CDR3 is TGTGCCAGCAGCTCACAGGGGGCTTTTAACTATGGCTACACCTTC. This codes for CASSSQGAFNYGYTF.

The chain carries TRBV15 and TRBJ2-1; D is unclear. Trimming left V 0 bases short and J 9 bases short, with 9 bases between. Germline CDR1 and CDR2: LNHNV and YYDKDF (reference sequence). This CDR3 is built from 13 residues. Here the CDR3 DNA reads TGTGCCACCAGCAGAGATCTTGGAAGTGAGCAGTTCTTC. Protein product: CATSRDLGSEQFF. Drawing the rest from reference TRBV15 and TRBJ2-1, the complete variable domain is DAMVIQNPRYQVTQFGKPVTLSCSQTLNHNVMYWYQQKSSQAPKLLFHYYDKDFNNEADTPDNFQSRRPNTSFCFLDIRSPGLGDTAMYLCATSRDLGSEQFFGPGTRLTVL.

The chain couples TRBV7-2 to TRBJ1-5, with unresolved D. V was shortened by 3 bases and J by 12 bases, with 12 bases between the two germline ends. The germline V gene encodes CDR1 SGHTA and CDR2 FQGNSA. CDR3 length: 12 amino acids. The CDR3 loop reads CASSFPTGRQHF. The CDR3 DNA sequence: TGTGCCAGCAGCTTCCCGACGGGCCGCCAGCATTTT.